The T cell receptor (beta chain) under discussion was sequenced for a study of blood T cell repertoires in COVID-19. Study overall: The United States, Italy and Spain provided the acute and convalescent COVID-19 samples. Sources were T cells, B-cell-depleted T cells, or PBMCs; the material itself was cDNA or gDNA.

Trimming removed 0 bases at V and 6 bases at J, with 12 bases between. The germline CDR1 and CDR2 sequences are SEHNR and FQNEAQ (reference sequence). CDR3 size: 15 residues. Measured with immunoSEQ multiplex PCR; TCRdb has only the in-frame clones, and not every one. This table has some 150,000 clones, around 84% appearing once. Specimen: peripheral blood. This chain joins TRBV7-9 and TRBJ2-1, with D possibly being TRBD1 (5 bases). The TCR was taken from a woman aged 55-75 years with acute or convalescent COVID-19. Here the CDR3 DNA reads TGTGCCAGCAGCTTAGCAGGGGCAGGAACCAATGAGCAGTTCTTC. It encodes CASSLAGAGTNEQFF.